The T cell receptor (beta chain) under discussion was sequenced for a study of OX40 agonist ivuxolimab in advanced cancers. Assay used: immunoSEQ multiplex PCR; TCRdb lists only in-frame clones, some missing. This sample has about 17,000 clones, with around 69% found just once. Trimming stripped 2 bases from V and 4 bases from J, with 15 bases between. Germline V gene sequence: CDR1 SGHRS, CDR2 YFSETQ. The CDR3 totals 15 residues. This clone showed up just once. The J gene is TRBJ1-1, the V gene TRBV5-1; tentative D call: TRBD1 (6 bases). This clonotype was obtained from an adult with an advanced solid tumor such as melanoma, head and neck, liver or kidney cancer. Material: CD4+ or CD8+ T cells sorted from blood, obtained in a trial of the OX40 agonist ivuxolimab. CDR3 DNA sequence: TGCGCCAGCAGCTTTGAAACGGGACAAATCACTGAAGCTTTCTTT. Protein product: CASSFETGQITEAFF.